Below are 7 T cell receptor beta chains sequenced from a single sample in a study of OX40 agonist ivuxolimab in advanced cancers. Assay: immunoSEQ multiplex PCR; the TCRdb copy retains only in-frame clones and omits some. The data contain roughly 62,000 clones, less than 85% of them singletons. This specimen consisted of CD4+ or CD8+ T cells sorted from blood, obtained in a trial of the OX40 agonist ivuxolimab. All receptors come from an adult with an advanced solid tumor such as melanoma, head and neck, liver or kidney cancer.

V usage is TRBV6-5 and J usage is TRBJ2-2, with 8 bases identical to TRBD1. V was clipped by 4 bases and J by 2 bases; unmatched bases: 6. Germline-derived CDR1 and CDR2 are MNHEY and SVGAGI. There are 16 residues in the CDR3. CDR3: CASSSRGTGNTGELFF. CDR3 nucleotide sequence: TGTGCCAGCAGTTCGCGAGGGACAGGCAACACCGGGGAGCTGTTTTTT.

This clone was counted only a few times. The V and J genes are TRBV2 and TRBJ2-7; no clear D gene. Trimming stripped 2 bases from V and 5 bases from J, with 10 bases between. This CDR3 comprises 13 residues. Germline V gives CDR1 SNHLY, CDR2 FYNNEI. The CDR3 spells CASSEWFGDEQYF. The DNA for the CDR3 is TGTGCCAGCAGTGAATGGTTTGGGGACGAGCAGTACTTC.

The chain joins TRBV28 to TRBJ2-1; D not resolved. With 3 bases removed from V and 8 bases from J, the gap between germline ends came to 8 bases. This CDR3 contains 12 residues. Germline values: CDR1 MDHEN, CDR2 SYDVKM. The CDR3 bases are TGTGCCAGCAGTTTTTCGACGGATGAGCAGTTCTTC. It specifies CASSFSTDEQFF.

This clone has just one count. This chain links TRBV6-6 with TRBJ2-7; unclear D gene. The CDR3 contains 14 residues. V was clipped by 6 bases and J by 1 base, with 13 bases between them. Germline loops: CDR1 MNHNY, CDR2 SVGAGI (reference sequence). Here the CDR3 reads CASRLLDGSYEQYF. CDR3 nucleotide sequence: TGTGCCAGCAGGCTACTGGACGGATCCTACGAGCAGTACTTC.

The chain employs TRBV7-6 and TRBJ1-2; D uncertain. Looked up from germline, CDR1 is SGHVS and CDR2 is FNYEAQ. V was cut by 5 bases and J by 0 bases, with 13 bases left in between. The CDR3 has 15 residues. DNA for the CDR3: TGTGCCAGCAGCCCCCGTCGTGGCACTAACTATGGCTACACCTTC. Translated: CASSPRRGTNYGYTF.

The chain uses TRBV28 and TRBJ1-2; perhaps TRBD1 as D (5 bases). CDR1 MDHEN and CDR2 SYDVKM come from the germline V gene. Trimming took 4 bases from V and 7 from J, leaving 22 bases between them. The CDR3 sequence is 16 residues long. The CDR3 sequence is CASSSPHRGLQLGYTF. In nucleotides, the CDR3 is TGTGCCAGCAGTTCTCCCCACCGGGGGTTACAACTTGGCTACACCTTC.

V is TRBV4-1 and J is TRBJ1-2, with 10 bases fitting TRBD1. V dropped 3 bases and J dropped 4; count of bases not matched to a gene: 8. CDR1 is MGHRA, CDR2 YSYEKL, per germline. The CDR3 has 16 amino acids. The CDR3 DNA follows: TGCGCCAGCAGCCACGCCGGGACAGGGGCGGGCTATGGCTACACCTTC. Translating it yields CASSHAGTGAGYGYTF.